The clone carrying this T cell receptor beta chain came up once. The antigen remains undetermined. This record belongs to a study of cytomegalovirus exposure and HLA in healthy donors. With 0 bases removed from V and 5 bases from J, the gap between germline ends came to 13 bases. Germline V gene lookup returns CDR1 LNHDA and CDR2 SQIVND (reference sequence). The CDR3 extends over 15 amino acids. A multiplex PCR was run with 60 Vbeta primers and 13 Jbeta primers. Libraries were prepared by immunoSEQ multiplex PCR; TCRdb keeps only in-frame clonotypes and omits some of them. The table records 100,000 to 150,000 clones, around 74% of them present only once. Overall study results and limits: A later analysis associated some 18,000 TCR beta sequences with HLA alleles at a 0.05 false discovery rate. In a later analysis, several top co-occurrence clusters appeared linked to parvovirus B19, influenza, CMV and Epstein-Barr virus. When presence/absence was analysed, sequencing depth was taken to be roughly uniform across donors.

Sequenced material: PBMCs. The genes are TRBV19 and TRBJ1-1; D perhaps matches TRBD1 (5 bases). The TCR originated in a male donor in good health and CMV-seronegative. The CDR3 reads CASSIDPRVGTEAFF. CDR3 coding DNA: TGTGCCAGTAGTATAGATCCCAGGGTAGGGACTGAAGCTTTCTTT.